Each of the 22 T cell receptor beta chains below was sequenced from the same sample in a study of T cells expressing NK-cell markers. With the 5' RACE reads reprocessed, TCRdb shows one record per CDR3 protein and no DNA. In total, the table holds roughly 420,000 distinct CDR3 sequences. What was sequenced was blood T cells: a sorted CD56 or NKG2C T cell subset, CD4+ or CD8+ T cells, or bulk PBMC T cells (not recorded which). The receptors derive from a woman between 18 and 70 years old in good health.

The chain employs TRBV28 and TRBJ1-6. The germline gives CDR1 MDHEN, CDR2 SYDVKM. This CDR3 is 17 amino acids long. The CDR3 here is CASSLYWASDYNSPLHF.

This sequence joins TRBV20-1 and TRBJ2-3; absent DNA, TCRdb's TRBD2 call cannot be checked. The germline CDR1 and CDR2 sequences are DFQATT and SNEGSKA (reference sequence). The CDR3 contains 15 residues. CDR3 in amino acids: CSARPPRGFTDTQYF.

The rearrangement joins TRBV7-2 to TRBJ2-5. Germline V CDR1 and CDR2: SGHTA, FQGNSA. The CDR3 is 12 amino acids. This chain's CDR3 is CASSLVIETQYF.

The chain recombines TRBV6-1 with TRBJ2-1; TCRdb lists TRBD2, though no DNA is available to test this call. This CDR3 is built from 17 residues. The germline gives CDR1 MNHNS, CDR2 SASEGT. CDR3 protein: CASSLKFSGGTYNEQFF.

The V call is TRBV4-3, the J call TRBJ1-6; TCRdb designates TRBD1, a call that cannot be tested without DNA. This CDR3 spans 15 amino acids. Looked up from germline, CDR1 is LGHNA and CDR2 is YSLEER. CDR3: CASSPQGENNSPLHF.

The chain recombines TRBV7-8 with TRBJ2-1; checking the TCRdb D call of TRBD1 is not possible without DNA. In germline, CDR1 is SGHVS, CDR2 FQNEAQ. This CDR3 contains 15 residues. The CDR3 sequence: CASSPGGYTADEQFF.

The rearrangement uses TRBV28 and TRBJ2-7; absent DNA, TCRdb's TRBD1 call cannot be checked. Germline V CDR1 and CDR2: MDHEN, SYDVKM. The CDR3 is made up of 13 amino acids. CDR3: CASSAGVAYEQYF.

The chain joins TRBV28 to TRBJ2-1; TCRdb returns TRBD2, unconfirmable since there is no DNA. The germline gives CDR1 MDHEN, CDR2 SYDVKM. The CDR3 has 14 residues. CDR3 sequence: CASSSSGEYNEQFF.

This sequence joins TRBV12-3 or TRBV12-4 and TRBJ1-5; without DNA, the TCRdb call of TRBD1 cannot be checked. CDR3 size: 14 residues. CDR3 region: CASSHRDINQPQHF.

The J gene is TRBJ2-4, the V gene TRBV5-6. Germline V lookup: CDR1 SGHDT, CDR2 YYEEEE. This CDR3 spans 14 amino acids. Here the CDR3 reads CASSLTHTKNIQYF.

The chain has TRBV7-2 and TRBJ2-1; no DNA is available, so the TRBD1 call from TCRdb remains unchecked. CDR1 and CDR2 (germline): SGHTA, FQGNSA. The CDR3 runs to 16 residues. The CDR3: CASSGGGSLSYNEQFF.

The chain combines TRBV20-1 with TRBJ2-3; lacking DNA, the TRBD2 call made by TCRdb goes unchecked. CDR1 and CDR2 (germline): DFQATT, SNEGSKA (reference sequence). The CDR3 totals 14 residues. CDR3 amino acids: CSAPSGPSTDTQYF.

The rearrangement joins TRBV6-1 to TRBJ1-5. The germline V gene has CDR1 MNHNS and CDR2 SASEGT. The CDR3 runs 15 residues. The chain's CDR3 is CASSLKADSNQPQHF.

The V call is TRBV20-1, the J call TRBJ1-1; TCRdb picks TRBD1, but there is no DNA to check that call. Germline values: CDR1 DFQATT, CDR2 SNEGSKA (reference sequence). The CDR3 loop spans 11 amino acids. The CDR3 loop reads CSAKVATEAFF.

The CDR3 loop is CASSLGQGGSYNSPLHF. The rearrangement links TRBV6-5 to TRBJ1-6; TCRdb reports TRBD1, a call that lacks DNA to check it against. Germline V CDR1 and CDR2: MNHEY, SVGAGI. This CDR3 is 17 amino acids long.

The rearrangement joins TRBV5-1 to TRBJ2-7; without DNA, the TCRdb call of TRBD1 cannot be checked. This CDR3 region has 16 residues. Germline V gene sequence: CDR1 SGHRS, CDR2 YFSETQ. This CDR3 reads CASSSRGTGRSYEQYF.

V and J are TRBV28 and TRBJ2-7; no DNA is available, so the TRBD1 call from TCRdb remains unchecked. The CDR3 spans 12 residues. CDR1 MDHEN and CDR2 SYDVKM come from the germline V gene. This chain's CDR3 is CASSLFGQPGNF.

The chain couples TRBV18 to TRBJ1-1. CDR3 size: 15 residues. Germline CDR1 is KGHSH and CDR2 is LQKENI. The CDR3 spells CASSPTTNQNTEAFF.

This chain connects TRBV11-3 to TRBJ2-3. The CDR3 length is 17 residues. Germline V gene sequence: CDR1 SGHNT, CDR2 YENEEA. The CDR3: CASSLEGSGVGTDTQYF. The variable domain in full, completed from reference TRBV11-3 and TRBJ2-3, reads EAGVVQSPRYKIIEKKQPVAFWCNPISGHNTLYWYLQNLGQGPELLIRYENEEAVDDSQLPKDRFSAERLKGVDSTLKIQPAELGDSAVYLCASSLEGSGVGTDTQYFGPGTRLTVL.

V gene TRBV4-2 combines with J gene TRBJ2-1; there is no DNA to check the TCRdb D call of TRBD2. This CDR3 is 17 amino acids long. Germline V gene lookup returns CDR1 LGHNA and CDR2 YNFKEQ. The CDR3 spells CASSQETSGSGGNEQFF.

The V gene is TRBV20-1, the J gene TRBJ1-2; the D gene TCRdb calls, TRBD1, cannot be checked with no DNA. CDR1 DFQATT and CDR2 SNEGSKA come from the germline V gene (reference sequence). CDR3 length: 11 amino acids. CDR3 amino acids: CSALQEDGYTF.

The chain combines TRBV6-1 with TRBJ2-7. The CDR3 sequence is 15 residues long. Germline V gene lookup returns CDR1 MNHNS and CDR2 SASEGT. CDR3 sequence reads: CASSVGAGGSYEQYF.